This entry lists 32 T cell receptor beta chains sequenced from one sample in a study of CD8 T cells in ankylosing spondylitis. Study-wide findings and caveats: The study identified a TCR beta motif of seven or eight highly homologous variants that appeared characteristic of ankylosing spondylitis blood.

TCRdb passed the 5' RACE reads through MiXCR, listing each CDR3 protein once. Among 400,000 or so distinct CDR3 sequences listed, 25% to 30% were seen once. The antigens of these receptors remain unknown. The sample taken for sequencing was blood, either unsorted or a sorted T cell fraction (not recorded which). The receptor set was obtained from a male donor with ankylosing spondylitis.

CDR3 coding DNA: TGTGCCATCAGTGAGGCTAGCGGGAGAGGGAATGAGCAGTTCTTC. Its translation: CAISEASGRGNEQFF. This rearrangement joins TRBV10-3 to TRBJ2-1; 10 bases line up with TRBD2. V dropped 2 bases and J dropped 7; count of bases not matched to a gene: 5. CDR3 length: 15 residues. Germline values: CDR1 ENHRY, CDR2 SYGVKD.

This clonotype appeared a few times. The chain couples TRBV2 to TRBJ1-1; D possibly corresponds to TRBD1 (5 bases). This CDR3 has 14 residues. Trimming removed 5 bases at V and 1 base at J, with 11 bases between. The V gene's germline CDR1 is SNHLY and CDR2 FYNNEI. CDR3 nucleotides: TGTGCCAGCAGTCAGCTCAGGGAGAACACTGAAGCTTTCTTT. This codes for CASSQLRENTEAFF. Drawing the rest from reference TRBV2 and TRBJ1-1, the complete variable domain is EPEVTQTPSHQVTQMGQEVILRCVPISNHLYFYWYRQILGQKVEFLVSFYNNEISEKSEIFDDQFSVERPDGSNFTLKIRSTKLEDSAMYFCASSQLRENTEAFFGQGTRLTVV.

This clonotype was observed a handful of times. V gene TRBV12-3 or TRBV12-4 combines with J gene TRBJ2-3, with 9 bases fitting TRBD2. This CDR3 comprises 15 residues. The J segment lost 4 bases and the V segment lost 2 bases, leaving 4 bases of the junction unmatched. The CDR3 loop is CASSLIAGVSDTQYF. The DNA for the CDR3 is TGTGCCAGCAGTTTAATAGCGGGAGTATCAGATACGCAGTATTTT.

CDR3 region: CASSSTDSYEQYF. The CDR3 bases are TGTGCCAGCAGTTCCACGGACAGCTACGAGCAGTACTTC. The chain employs TRBV5-5 and TRBJ2-7; the D gene is possibly TRBD1 (6 bases). The germline V and J ends were trimmed by 5 bases and 3 bases, with 12 bases remaining between them. The CDR3 sequence is 13 residues long. Germline V lookup: CDR1 SGHKS, CDR2 YYEKEE (reference sequence).

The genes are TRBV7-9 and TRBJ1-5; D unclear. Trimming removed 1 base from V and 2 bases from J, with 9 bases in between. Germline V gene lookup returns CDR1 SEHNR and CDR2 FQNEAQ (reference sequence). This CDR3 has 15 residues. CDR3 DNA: TGTGCCAGCAGCTTAGGGAGGGCGGGCAATCAGCCCCAGCATTTT. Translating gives CASSLGRAGNQPQHF. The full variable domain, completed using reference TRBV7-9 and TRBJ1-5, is DTGVSQNPRHKITKRGQNVTFRCDPISEHNRLYWYRQTLGQGPEFLTYFQNEAQLEKSRLLSDRFSAERPKGSFSTLEIQRTEQGDSAMYLCASSLGRAGNQPQHFGDGTRLSIL.

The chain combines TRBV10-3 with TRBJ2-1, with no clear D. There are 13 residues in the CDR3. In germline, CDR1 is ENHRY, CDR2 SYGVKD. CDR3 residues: CASQQFSTNEQFF. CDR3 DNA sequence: TGTGCTTCCCAACAGTTCAGCACCAATGAGCAGTTCTTC.

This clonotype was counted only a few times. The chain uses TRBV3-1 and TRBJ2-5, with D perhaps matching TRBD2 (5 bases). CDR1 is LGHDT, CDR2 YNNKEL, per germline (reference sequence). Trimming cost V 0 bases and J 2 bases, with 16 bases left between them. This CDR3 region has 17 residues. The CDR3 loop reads CASSQDPLLVTQETQYF. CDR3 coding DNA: TGTGCCAGCAGCCAAGACCCCCTACTAGTCACGCAAGAGACCCAGTACTTC.

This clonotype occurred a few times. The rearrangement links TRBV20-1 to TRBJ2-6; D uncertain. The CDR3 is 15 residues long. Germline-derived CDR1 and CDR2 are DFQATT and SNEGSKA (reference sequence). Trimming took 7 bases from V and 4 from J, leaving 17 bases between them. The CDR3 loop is CSGRESVSGANVLTF. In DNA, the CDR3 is TGCAGTGGTAGGGAATCGGTCTCCGGGGCCAACGTCCTGACTTTC.

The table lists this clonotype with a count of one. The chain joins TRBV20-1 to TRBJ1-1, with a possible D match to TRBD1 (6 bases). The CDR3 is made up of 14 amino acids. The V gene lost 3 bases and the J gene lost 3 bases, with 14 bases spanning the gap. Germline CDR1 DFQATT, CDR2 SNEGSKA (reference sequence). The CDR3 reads CSASSPGAYTEAFF. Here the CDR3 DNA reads TGCAGTGCTAGTAGCCCAGGGGCTTACACTGAAGCTTTCTTT.

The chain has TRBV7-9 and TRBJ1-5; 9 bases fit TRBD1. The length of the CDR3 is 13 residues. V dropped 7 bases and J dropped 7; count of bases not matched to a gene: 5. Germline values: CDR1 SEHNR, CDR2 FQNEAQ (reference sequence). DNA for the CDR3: TGTGCCAGCAACGACAGGGGGGGACAGCCCCAGCATTTT. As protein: CASNDRGGQPQHF.

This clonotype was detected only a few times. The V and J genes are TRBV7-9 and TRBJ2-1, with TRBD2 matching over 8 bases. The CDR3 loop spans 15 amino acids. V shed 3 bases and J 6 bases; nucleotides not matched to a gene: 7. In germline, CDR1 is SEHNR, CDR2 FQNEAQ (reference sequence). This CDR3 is CASSLGTREGNEQFF. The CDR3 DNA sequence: TGTGCCAGCAGCTTGGGGACCCGGGAGGGCAATGAGCAGTTCTTC.

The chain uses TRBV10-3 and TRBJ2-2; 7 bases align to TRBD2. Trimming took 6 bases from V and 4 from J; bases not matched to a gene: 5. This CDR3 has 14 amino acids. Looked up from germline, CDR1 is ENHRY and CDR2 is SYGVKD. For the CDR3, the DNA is TGTGCCATCAGCGGGACTAAGGCCACCGGGGAGCTGTTTTTT. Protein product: CAISGTKATGELFF.

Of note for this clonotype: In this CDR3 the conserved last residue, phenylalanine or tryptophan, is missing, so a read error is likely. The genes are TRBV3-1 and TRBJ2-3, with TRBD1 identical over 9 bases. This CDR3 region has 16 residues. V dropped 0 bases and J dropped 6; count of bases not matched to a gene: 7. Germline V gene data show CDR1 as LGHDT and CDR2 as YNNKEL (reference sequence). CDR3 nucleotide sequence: TGTGCCAGCAGCCAAGATATCGGGACAGGGACGGATACGCAGTATTAT. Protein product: CASSQDIGTGTDTQYY.

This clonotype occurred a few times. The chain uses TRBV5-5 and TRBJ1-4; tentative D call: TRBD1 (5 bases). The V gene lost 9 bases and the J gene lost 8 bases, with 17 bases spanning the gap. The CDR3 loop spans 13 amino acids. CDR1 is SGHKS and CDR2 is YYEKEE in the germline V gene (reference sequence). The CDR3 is CATGRDRGEKLFF. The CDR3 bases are TGTGCCACCGGGAGGGATCGGGGCGAAAAACTGTTTTTT.

CDR3 region: CASSLREAEAFF. CDR3 nucleotides: TGTGCCAGCAGCCTGCGGGAGGCTGAAGCTTTCTTT. The rearrangement links TRBV7-9 to TRBJ1-1; no clear D gene. Trimming removed 5 bases at V and 6 bases at J, with 10 bases between. Per the germline V gene, CDR1 is SEHNR and CDR2 is FQNEAQ (reference sequence). This CDR3 is built from 12 residues.

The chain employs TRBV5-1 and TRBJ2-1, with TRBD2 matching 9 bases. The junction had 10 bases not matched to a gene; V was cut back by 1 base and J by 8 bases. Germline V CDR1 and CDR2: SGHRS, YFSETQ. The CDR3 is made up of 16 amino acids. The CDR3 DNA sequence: TGCGCCAGCAGCTTGCGGGGGACTAGCATTCGGGATGAGCAGTTCTTC. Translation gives CASSLRGTSIRDEQFF.

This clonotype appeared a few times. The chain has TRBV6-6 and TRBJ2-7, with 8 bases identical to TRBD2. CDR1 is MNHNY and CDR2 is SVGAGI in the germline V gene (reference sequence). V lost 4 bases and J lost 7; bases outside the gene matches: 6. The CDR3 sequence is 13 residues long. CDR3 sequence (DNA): TGTGCCAGCAGTTTGGGACTAGGAGCGGAGCAGTACTTC. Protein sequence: CASSLGLGAEQYF.

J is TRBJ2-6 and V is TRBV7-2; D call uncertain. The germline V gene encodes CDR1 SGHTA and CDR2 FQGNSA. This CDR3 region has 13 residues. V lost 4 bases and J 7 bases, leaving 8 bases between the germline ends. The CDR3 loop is CASSSSIANVLTF. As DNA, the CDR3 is TGTGCCAGCAGCTCATCTATAGCCAACGTCCTGACTTTC.

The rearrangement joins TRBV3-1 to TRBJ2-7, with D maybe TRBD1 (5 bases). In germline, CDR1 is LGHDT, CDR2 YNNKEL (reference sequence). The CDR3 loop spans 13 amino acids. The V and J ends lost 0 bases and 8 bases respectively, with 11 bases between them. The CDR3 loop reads CASSQDPGRQQYF. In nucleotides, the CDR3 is TGTGCCAGCAGCCAAGACCCAGGGCGGCAGCAGTACTTC.

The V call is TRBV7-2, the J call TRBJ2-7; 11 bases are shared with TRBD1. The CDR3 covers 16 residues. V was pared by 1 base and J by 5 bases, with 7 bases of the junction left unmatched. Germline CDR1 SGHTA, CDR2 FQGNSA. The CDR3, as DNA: TGTGCCAGCAGCTTAGACCGGGACAGGGGGTGGCACGAGCAGTACTTC. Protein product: CASSLDRDRGWHEQYF. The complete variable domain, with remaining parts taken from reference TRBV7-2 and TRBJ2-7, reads GAGVSQSPSNKVTEKGKDVELRCDPISGHTALYWYRQSLGQGLEFLIYFQGNSAPDKSGLPSDRFSAERTGGSVSTLTIQRTQQEDSAVYLCASSLDRDRGWHEQYFGPGTRLTVT.

DNA for the CDR3: TGCAGCGTGGATGGGACAGATATTCTATATGGCTACACCTTC. Its translation is CSVDGTDILYGYTF. V and J are TRBV29-1 and TRBJ1-2, with 7 bases that match TRBD1. Trimming cost V 6 bases and J 5 bases; bases outside gene matches: 12. The CDR3 has 14 residues. From germline, CDR1 is SQVTM and CDR2 ANQGSEA.

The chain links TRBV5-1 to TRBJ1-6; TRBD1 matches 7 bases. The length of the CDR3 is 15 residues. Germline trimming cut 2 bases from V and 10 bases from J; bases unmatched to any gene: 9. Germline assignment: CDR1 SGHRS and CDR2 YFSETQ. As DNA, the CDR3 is TGCGCCAGCAGCTTACAGACAGGGATGGGCTCACCCCTCCACTTT. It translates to CASSLQTGMGSPLHF. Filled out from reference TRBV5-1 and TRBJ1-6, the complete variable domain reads KAGVTQTPRYLIKTRGQQVTLSCSPISGHRSVSWYQQTPGQGLQFLFEYFSETQRNKGNFPGRFSGRQFSNSRSEMNVSTLELGDSALYLCASSLQTGMGSPLHFGNGTRLTVT.

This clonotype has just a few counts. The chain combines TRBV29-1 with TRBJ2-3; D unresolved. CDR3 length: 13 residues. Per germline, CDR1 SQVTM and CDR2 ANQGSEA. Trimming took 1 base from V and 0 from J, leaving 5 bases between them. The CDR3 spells CSVEVGSTDTQYF. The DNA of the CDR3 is TGCAGCGTTGAAGTTGGCAGCACAGATACGCAGTATTTT.

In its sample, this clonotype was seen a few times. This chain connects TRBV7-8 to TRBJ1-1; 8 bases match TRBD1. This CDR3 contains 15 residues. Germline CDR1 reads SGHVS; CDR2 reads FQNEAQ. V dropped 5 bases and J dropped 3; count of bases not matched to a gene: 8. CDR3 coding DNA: TGTGCCAGCAGCCCGAGGACAGGGCGGGACACTGAAGCTTTCTTT. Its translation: CASSPRTGRDTEAFF. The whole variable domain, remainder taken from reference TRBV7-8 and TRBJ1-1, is GAGVSQSPRYKVAKRGQDVALRCDPISGHVSLFWYQQALGQGPEFLTYFQNEAQLDKSGLPSDRFFAERPEGSVSTLKIQRTQQEDSAVYLCASSPRTGRDTEAFFGQGTRLTVV.

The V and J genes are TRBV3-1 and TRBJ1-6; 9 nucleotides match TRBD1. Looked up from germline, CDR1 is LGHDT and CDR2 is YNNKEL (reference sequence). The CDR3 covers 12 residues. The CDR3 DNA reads TGTGCGACTACAGGGGGCGAATCACCCCTCCACTTT. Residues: CATTGGESPLHF.

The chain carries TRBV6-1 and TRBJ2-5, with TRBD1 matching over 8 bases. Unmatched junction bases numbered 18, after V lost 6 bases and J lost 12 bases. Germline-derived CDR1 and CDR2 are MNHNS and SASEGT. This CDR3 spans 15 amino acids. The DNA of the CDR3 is TGTGCCAGCAGAAAAGGGACGATGGGGCAGACAGGGGAGTACTTC. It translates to CASRKGTMGQTGEYF.

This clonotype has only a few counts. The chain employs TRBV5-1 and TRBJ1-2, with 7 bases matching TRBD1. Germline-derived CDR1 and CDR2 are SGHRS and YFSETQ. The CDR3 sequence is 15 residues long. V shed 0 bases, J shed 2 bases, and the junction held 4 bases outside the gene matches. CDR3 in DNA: TGCGCCAGCAGCTTGGCCCCGACAGGGAACTATGGCTACACCTTC. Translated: CASSLAPTGNYGYTF.

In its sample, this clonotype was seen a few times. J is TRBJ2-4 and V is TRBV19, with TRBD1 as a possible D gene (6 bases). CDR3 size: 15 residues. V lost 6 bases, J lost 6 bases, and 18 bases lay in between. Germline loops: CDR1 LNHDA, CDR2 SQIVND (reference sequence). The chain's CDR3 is CASSPGTTQRNIQYF. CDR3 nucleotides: TGTGCCAGTAGCCCCGGGACAACCCAGCGAAACATTCAGTACTTC.

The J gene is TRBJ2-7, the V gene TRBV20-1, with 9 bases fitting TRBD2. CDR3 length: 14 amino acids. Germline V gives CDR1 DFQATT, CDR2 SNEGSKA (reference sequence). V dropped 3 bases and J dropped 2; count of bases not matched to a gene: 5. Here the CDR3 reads CSASVAGDPYEQYF. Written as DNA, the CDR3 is TGCAGTGCTAGTGTAGCGGGAGACCCCTACGAGCAGTACTTC.

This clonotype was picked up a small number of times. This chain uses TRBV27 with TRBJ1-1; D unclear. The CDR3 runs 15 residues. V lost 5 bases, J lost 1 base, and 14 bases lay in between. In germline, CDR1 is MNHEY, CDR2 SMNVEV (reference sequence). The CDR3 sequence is CASSPVPSWNTEAFF. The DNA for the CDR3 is TGTGCCAGCAGTCCCGTCCCGAGTTGGAACACTGAAGCTTTCTTT.

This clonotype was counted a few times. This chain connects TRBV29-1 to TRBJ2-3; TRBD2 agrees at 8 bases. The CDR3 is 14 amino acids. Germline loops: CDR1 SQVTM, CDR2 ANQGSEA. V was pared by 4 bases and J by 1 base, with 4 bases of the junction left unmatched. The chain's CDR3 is CSVAREGGTDTQYF. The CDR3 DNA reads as TGCAGCGTTGCCCGGGAGGGTGGCACAGATACGCAGTATTTT.

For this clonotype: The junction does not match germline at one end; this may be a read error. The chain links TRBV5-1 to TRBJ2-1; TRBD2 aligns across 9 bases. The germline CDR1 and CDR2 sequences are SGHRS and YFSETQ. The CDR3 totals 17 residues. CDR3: CASTLGPREGHVAIQFF. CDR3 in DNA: TGCGCCAGCACCTTGGGACCGCGGGAGGGCCACGTCGCCATTCAGTTCTTC.